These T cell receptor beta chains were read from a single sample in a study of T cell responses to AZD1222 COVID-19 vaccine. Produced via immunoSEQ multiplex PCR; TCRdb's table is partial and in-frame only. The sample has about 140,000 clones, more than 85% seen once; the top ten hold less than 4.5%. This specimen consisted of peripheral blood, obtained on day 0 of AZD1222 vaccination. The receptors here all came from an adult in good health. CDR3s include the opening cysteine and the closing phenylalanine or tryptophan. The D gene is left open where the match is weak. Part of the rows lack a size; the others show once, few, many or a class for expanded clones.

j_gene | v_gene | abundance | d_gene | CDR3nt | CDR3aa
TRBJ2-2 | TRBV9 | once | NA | TGTGCCAGCAGCGTAGCGGGGGGCGGCCTGAACACCGGGGAGCTGTTTTTT | CASSVAGGGLNTGELFF
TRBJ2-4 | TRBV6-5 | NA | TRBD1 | TGTGCCAGCAACGGTAGGGGGCGCGAGGACATTCAGTACTTC | CASNGRGREDIQYF
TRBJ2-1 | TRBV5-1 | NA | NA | TGCGCCAGCAGAAGGCCAGGTGGGCAACATGAGCAGTTCTTC | CASRRPGGQHEQFF
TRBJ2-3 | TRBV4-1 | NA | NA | TGCGCCAGCCGCAGCCAAGAAAGTTTCACAGATACGCAGTATTTT | CASRSQESFTDTQYF
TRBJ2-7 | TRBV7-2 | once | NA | TGTGCCAGCAGCTTAAGGGGGAGCCTCTCCTACGAGCAGTACTTC | CASSLRGSLSYEQYF
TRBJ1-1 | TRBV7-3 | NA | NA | TGTGCCAGCAGCTTCTTCCGGGACACTGAAGCTTTCTTT | CASSFFRDTEAFF
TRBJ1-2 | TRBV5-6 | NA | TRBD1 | TGTGCCAGCGGTTCGGGACAGAGCTATGGCTACACCTTC | CASGSGQSYGYTF
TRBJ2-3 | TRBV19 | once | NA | TGTGCCAGTAGTATATGGGGCTCAACAGATACGCAGTATTTT | CASSIWGSTDTQYF
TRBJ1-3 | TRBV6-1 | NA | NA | TGTGCCAGCAGTGAAACGACACCTCTCTCAGGAAACACCATATATTTT | CASSETTPLSGNTIYF
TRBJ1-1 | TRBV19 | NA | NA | TGTGCCAGTAGTATTTCGGTGTCTGAAGCTTTCTTT | CASSISVSEAFF
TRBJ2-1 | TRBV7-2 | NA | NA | TGTGCCAGCAGCTTAGCGGGAGGTAGGCAGTTCTTC | CASSLAGGRQFF
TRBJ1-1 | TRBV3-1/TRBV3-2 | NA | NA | TGTGCCAGCAGCCCCAATCCTTGGGACACTGAAGCTTTCTTT | CASSPNPWDTEAFF
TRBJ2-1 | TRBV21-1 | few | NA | TGTGCCAGCAGCTTCAAGGGAGGGGGCTTCAATGAGCAGTTCTTC | CASSFKGGGFNEQFF
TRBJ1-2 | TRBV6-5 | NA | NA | TGTGCCAGCGGTCGGACGAATGGCTACACCTTC | CASGRTNGYTF
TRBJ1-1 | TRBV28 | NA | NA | TGTGTAGCGGCGAACACTGAAGCTTTCTTT | CVAANTEAFF
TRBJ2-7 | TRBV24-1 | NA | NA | TGTGCCACCAGTGATCCCGGAGGGGACAACCCCTACGAGCAGTACTTC | CATSDPGGDNPYEQYF
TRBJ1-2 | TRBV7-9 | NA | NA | TGTGCCAGCAGCTCATCGGGACGGGATGGCTACACCTTC | CASSSSGRDGYTF
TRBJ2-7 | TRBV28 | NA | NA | TGTGCCAGCAGTCTCAACCTAGGGACCTACGAGCAGTACTTC | CASSLNLGTYEQYF
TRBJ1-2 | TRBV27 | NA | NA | TGTGCCAGCAGCTCGGGACCTGACTATGGCTACACCTTC | CASSSGPDYGYTF
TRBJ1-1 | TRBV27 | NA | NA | TGTGCCAGCAGTTTAAGGAGGGGAGCGGCTTTCTTT | CASSLRRGAAFF
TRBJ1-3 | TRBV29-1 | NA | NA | TGCAGCGGCCAGGGAGTAGGAAACACCATATATTTT | CSGQGVGNTIYF
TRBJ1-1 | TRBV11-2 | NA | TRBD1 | TGTGCCAGCAGCTTAGTTCGACAGGGACCAGAAGCTTTCTTT | CASSLVRQGPEAFF
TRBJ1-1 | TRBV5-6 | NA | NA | TGTGCCAGCAGCGCTCGGGGGGTAAACACTGAAGCTTTCTTT | CASSARGVNTEAFF
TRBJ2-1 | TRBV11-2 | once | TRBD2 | TGTGCCAGCAGCTCCCTAGCGGGCGAGCAGTTCTTC | CASSSLAGEQFF
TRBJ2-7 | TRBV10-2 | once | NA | TGCGCCAGGATTCCAGTATACGAGCAGTACTTC | CARIPVYEQYF
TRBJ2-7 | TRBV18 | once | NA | TGTGCCAGCTCACCGGTAAGGGGGGCTGGAAACGAGCAGTACTTC | CASSPVRGAGNEQYF
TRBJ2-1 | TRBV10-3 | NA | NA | TGTGCCATCAGGTCGGCTAGGGACAATGAGCAGTTCTTC | CAIRSARDNEQFF
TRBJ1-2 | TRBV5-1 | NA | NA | TGCGCCAGCAGCTGGGGGGCCGCGGGCACGGGGGAAGGCTACACCTTC | CASSWGAAGTGEGYTF
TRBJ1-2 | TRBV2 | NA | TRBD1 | TGTGCCAGCAGTGAAGCGCCCCCAGGGGGCCATTATGGCTACACCTTC | CASSEAPPGGHYGYTF
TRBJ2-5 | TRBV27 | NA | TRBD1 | TGTGCCAGCAGAAGACCGGGACAGGGGGTGCAGACCCAGTACTTC | CASRRPGQGVQTQYF
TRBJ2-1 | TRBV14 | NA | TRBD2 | TGTGCCAGCAGCCCGGGACTAGCGCACAATGAGCAGTTCTTC | CASSPGLAHNEQFF
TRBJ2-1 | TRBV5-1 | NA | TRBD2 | TGCGCCAGCAGCTTGGGACTAGCGGTGGGGAATGAGCAGTTCTTC | CASSLGLAVGNEQFF
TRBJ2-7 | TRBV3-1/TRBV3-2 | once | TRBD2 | TGTGCCAGCAGCCAACTAGCGGGAGTAGGATTGAGGTCCTACGAGCAGTACTTC | CASSQLAGVGLRSYEQYF
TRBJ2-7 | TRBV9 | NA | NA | TGTGCCAGCAGCCCCCTCGGGGGCGGGTACGAGCAGTACTTC | CASSPLGGGYEQYF
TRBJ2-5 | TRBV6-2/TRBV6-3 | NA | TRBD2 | TGTGCCAGCAGCCGAGGCCCAGCGGGGACCCAAGAGACCCAGTACTTC | CASSRGPAGTQETQYF
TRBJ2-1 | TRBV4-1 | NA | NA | TGCGCCAGCAGCCAAGTCCAGGGCGTTGAGCAGTTCTTC | CASSQVQGVEQFF
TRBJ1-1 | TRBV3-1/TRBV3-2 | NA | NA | TGTGCCAGCAGCCAAGCGGGGATCGCCACTGAAGCTTTCTTT | CASSQAGIATEAFF
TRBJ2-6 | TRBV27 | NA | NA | TGTGCCAGCAGTTTAGTTAGGGGTGGCGGGGCCAACGTCCTGACTTTC | CASSLVRGGGANVLTF
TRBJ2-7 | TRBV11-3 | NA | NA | TGTGCCAGCAGCCCCTCCCACGGAACTTACGAGCAGTACTTC | CASSPSHGTYEQYF
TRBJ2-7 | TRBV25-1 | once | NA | TGTGCCAGCTCGCAGTACTACGAGCAGTACTTC | CASSQYYEQYF
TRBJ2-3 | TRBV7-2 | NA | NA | TGTGCCAGCAGCTTCGGGGGCCCCAGCACAGATACGCAGTATTTT | CASSFGGPSTDTQYF
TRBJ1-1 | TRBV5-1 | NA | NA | TGCGCCAGCAGCTTGGGCGTAGGACAGAAGAACACTGAAGCTTTCTTT | CASSLGVGQKNTEAFF
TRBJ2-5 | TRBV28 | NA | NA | TGTGCCAGCAGTCTCCCAGGGACCCAGTACTTC | CASSLPGTQYF
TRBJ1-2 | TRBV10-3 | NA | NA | TGTGCCACACGAGACTACAGGGAGGGGCGAGGCTACACCTTC | CATRDYREGRGYTF
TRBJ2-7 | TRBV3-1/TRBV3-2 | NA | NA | TGTGCCAGCAGCCAAAATCAGGGGCTAACCGAGCAGTACTTC | CASSQNQGLTEQYF
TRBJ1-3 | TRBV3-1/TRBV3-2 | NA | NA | TGTGCCAGCAGCCACCGATCGGACAGCACCATATATTTT | CASSHRSDSTIYF
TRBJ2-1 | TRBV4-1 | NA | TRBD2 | TGCGCCAGCAGCGCGGGACTAGCGGGTTACAATGAGCAGTTCTTC | CASSAGLAGYNEQFF
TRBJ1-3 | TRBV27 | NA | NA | TGTGCCAGCAGTTCCTTCAGCGGCTCTGGAAACACCATATATTTT | CASSSFSGSGNTIYF
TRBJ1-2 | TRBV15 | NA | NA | TGTGCCACCAGCAGAGAAGACCGCTCTAACTATGGCTACACCTTC | CATSREDRSNYGYTF
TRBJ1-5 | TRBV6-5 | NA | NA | TGTGCCAGCAGCCCAGGCCCGCTACAGCCCCAGCATTTT | CASSPGPLQPQHF
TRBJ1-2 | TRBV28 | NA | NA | TGTGCCAGCACCCTGGGGGGCCGGGGCTACACCTTC | CASTLGGRGYTF
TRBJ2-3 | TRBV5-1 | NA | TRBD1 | TGCGCCAGCAGCTTGATTGGTACAGGGGGAATTTTCACAGATACGCAGTATTTT | CASSLIGTGGIFTDTQYF
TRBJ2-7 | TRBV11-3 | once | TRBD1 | TGTGCCAGCAGCACCCGGACAGGGGCCTACGAGCAGTACTTC | CASSTRTGAYEQYF
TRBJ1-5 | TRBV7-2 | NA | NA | TGTGCCAGCAGCTTAGAGGTCCAACAGCATTTT | CASSLEVQQHF
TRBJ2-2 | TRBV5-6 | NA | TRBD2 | TGTGCCAGCAGCTTTTTCGGACTAGCGGGAGGGCGAAGTACCGGGGAGCTGTTTTTT | CASSFFGLAGGRSTGELFF
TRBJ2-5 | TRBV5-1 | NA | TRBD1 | TGCGCCAGCAGCCCCGGGACAGGGAGAGCGGAGACCCAGTACTTC | CASSPGTGRAETQYF